This TCR beta chain was found in a study of beta chain features in type 1 diabetes. Study overall: Patients and healthy donors were similar in age, gender and cell yields.

General observations from the study: Moderate yet significant TCRB CDR3 shortening was seen in Type 1 diabetes patients in all four CD4+ subsets.

Since all of the isolated RNA was reverse transcribed, expressed TCRB transcripts were what got sequenced. Samples of naive, central memory and regulatory T cells yielded a mean of about 3.8 million reads. Only in-frame clones appear in the TCRdb table, and some are missing; sequencing was by immunoSEQ multiplex PCR. Here the sample spans around 150,000 clones, 8% to 8.5% being singletons. A remark on this clone: Its antigen remains unidentified.

V shed 4 bases and J shed 3 bases, with 6 bases lying between them. This CDR3 contains 12 residues. Germline CDR1 SGHAT, CDR2 FQNNGV. Via the markers CD45RO/CCR7/CD25/CD127/CD95/CD27, stem cell-like memory, regulatory, central memory and naive CD4+ cells were sorted. Each sorted fraction was over 95% pure. The gene calls are TRBV11-2 and TRBJ2-5; TRBD2 might be the D (6 bases). The sequenced sample was central memory CD4+ T cells from blood. This receptor was identified in a woman aged 18 to 35 with type 1 diabetes. CDR3 sequence (DNA): TGTGCCAGCAGCTGGGGGGAAGAGACCCAGTACTTC. Translating gives CASSWGEETQYF.